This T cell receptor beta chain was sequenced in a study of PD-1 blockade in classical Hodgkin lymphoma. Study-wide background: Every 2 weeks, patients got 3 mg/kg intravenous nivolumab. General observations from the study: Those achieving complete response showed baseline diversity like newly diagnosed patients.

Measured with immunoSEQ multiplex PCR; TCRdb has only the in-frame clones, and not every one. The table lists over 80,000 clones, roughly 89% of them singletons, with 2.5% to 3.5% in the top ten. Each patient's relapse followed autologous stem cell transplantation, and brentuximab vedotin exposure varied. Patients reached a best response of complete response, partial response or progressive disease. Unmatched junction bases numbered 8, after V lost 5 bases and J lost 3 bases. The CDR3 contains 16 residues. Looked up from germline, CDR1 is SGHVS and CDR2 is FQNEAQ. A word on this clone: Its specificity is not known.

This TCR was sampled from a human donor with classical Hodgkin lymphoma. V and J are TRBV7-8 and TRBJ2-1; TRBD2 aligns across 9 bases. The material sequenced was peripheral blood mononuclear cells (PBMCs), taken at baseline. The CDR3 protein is CASSQSPSGVYNEQFF. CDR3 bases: TGTGCCAGCAGCCAATCTCCTAGCGGGGTCTACAATGAGCAGTTCTTC.